Each of the 6 T cell receptor beta chains below was sequenced from the same sample in a study of blood T cell repertoires in COVID-19. Profiling relied on immunoSEQ multiplex PCR, and the TCRdb table lists in-frame clones only, not all of them. The table records just over 200,000 clones, more than 75% of them present only once. What was sequenced was peripheral blood. Every receptor here comes from an elderly man with acute or convalescent COVID-19.

This chain links TRBV7-2 with TRBJ1-6; 9 bases map to TRBD1. The CDR3 runs 14 residues. V lost 5 bases and J lost 10; bases outside the gene matches: 6. Germline V gene data show CDR1 as SGHTA and CDR2 as FQGNSA. This CDR3 reads CASSPGTGKSPLHF. The CDR3 DNA follows: TGTGCCAGCAGCCCGGGGACAGGGAAGTCACCCCTCCACTTT.

The rearrangement joins TRBV12-5 to TRBJ2-6; 14 positions match TRBD2. Germline assignment: CDR1 LGHNT and CDR2 FRNRAP. Trimming at V came to 0 bases and at J to 0 bases, leaving 10 bases not matched to a gene. The CDR3 length is 22 residues. CDR3 sequence: CASGLVWMDGLAGGSGANVLTF. In DNA form, the CDR3 reads TGTGCTAGTGGTTTGGTTTGGATGGATGGACTAGCGGGAGGCTCTGGGGCCAACGTCCTGACTTTC. Complete variable domain (other parts from reference TRBV12-5 and TRBJ2-6): DARVTQTPRHKVTEMGQEVTMRCQPILGHNTVFWYRQTMMQGLELLAYFRNRAPLDDSGMPKDRFSAEMPDATLATLKIQPSEPRDSAVYFCASGLVWMDGLAGGSGANVLTFGAGSRLTVL.

The chain combines TRBV5-1 with TRBJ2-2, with TRBD1 identical over 7 bases. CDR3 length: 15 residues. Trimming cost V 4 bases and J 5 bases; bases outside gene matches: 8. CDR1 and CDR2 (germline): SGHRS, YFSETQ. CDR3 sequence (DNA): TGCGCCAGCAGCAGATGGACAGGTATAACCGGGGAGCTGTTTTTT. Translated, it gives CASSRWTGITGELFF.

The rearrangement joins TRBV18 to TRBJ1-1, with TRBD1 as a possible D gene (5 bases). This CDR3 has 13 residues. Trimming pared 1 base from V and 6 bases from J, leaving 9 bases between. Germline CDR1 KGHSH, CDR2 LQKENI. In DNA, the CDR3 is TGTGCCAGCTCACCACTGGGGGAGGCTGAAGCTTTCTTT. Amino acids: CASSPLGEAEAFF.

CDR3 sequence reads: CASSLQNNEKLFF. The DNA of the CDR3 is TGTGCCAGCAGCTTACAGAATAATGAAAAACTGTTTTTT. This chain connects TRBV7-2 to TRBJ1-4; no firm D call. The CDR3 extends over 13 amino acids. The germline V and J ends were trimmed by 2 bases and 4 bases, with 5 bases remaining between them. Germline V gene data show CDR1 as SGHTA and CDR2 as FQGNSA.

The J gene is TRBJ1-2, the V gene TRBV6-5, with D maybe TRBD1 (6 bases). This CDR3 spans 15 amino acids. Trimming cost V 5 bases and J 2 bases, with 15 bases left between them. Germline V CDR1 and CDR2: MNHEY, SVGAGI. CDR3 DNA sequence: TGTGCCAGCAGTACCCCGGACAGAGCCAACTATGGCTACACCTTC. Encoded protein: CASSTPDRANYGYTF.